These T cell receptor beta chains were read from a single sample in a study of cytomegalovirus exposure and HLA in healthy donors. TCRdb's copy holds only in-frame clones and misses some; the assay was immunoSEQ multiplex PCR. The table records over 100,000 clones, about 69% of them present only once. Material for sequencing was PBMCs. These receptors were taken from a human donor in good health. Each CDR3 is given with its conserved first and last residue. A D gene is named only where the DNA matches it firmly. Only some rows state a clone size, as once, few, many or a class for expanded clones.

TRBJ1-5,TRBV6-1,NA,once,TGTGCCAGCCTTGGGCAGGGGACACCGAATCAGCCCCAGCATTTT,CASLGQGTPNQPQHF
TRBJ1-2,TRBV5-4,NA,NA,TGTGCCAGCAGCCGTGTGGCGCAGGGAGGCAGTGGCTACACCTTC,CASSRVAQGGSGYTF
TRBJ1-1,TRBV13,NA,NA,TGTGCCAGCAGCTTAGGCGCGGCAGGACAGAACACTGAAGCTTTCTTT,CASSLGAAGQNTEAFF
TRBJ2-7,TRBV18,TRBD2,NA,TGTGCCAGCTCCCCTCCGACGGGAGGAGAGCCCGGGCAGTACTTC,CASSPPTGGEPGQYF
TRBJ2-7,TRBV28,TRBD1,NA,TGTGCCAGCAGTCTTCAAAGGGCAGGGGGTTTGGGCTACGAGCAGTACTTC,CASSLQRAGGLGYEQYF
TRBJ2-1,TRBV28,NA,NA,TGTGCCAGCAGTTTTTTAAGGGGTCACAATGAGCAGTTCTTC,CASSFLRGHNEQFF
TRBJ2-3,TRBV18,TRBD2,NA,TGTGCCAGCTCAATAATGATCGGAGCGGGAGGCACAGATACGCAGTATTTT,CASSIMIGAGGTDTQYF
TRBJ2-1,TRBV29-1,TRBD2,NA,TGCAGCGTTCCTAGCGGGAGGGCAGATGAGCAGTTCTTC,CSVPSGRADEQFF
TRBJ2-2,TRBV6-1,NA,NA,TGTGCCAGCAGTGAATTGAGGAGAGGTACACCGAACACCGGGGAGCTGTTTTTT,CASSELRRGTPNTGELFF
TRBJ2-3,TRBV4-2,TRBD1,NA,TGTGCCGGCAGCCAAGGACAGGAGAACACAGATACGCAGTATTTT,CAGSQGQENTDTQYF
TRBJ2-2,TRBV7-6,TRBD2,NA,TGTGCCAGCAGCTTATGGTCTAGCGGGACCGGGGAGCTGTTTTTT,CASSLWSSGTGELFF
TRBJ1-2,TRBV7-8,TRBD1,few,TGTGCCAGCAGCTCTGGGGACAGCGGGCCGCGGGGAGGCTACACCTTC,CASSSGDSGPRGGYTF
TRBJ1-5,TRBV28,NA,NA,TGTGCCAGCAGTTTCGGGGGGAGGGGCAATCAGCCCCAGCATTTT,CASSFGGRGNQPQHF
TRBJ2-7,TRBV6-1,NA,few,TGTGCCAGCAGTGAGGCTTACGAGCAGTACTTC,CASSEAYEQYF
TRBJ1-2,TRBV20-1,NA,NA,TGCAGTGCTAGAGGCGGTCATGGCTACACCTTC,CSARGGHGYTF
TRBJ2-1,TRBV7-3,TRBD1,NA,TGTGCCAGCAGCATCGGACAGGGACGCAATGAGCAGTTCTTC,CASSIGQGRNEQFF
TRBJ2-3,TRBV6-1,NA,NA,TGTGCCAGCGGGCGTCTAGCGTCTAGCACAGATACGCAGTATTTT,CASGRLASSTDTQYF
TRBJ2-5,TRBV19,NA,NA,TGTGCCAGTAGCTCGGGACTCCCGCGTCGGACCCAGTACTTC,CASSSGLPRRTQYF
TRBJ1-2,TRBV6-4,NA,medium-sized,TGTGCCAGCAGTGACTCCCCGCGGGGCGGCTACACCTTC,CASSDSPRGGYTF
TRBJ2-2,TRBV5-1,NA,few,TGCGCCAGCGGGGAGACCGGGGAGCTGTTTTTT,CASGETGELFF
TRBJ2-6,TRBV6-5,NA,NA,TGTGCCAGCAGTTACGCACAGGGTGCTGGGGCCAACGTCCTGACTTTC,CASSYAQGAGANVLTF
TRBJ1-2,TRBV19,TRBD1,NA,TGTGCCAGTGTAACAACCTCGGGACAGATCTATGGCTACACCTTC,CASVTTSGQIYGYTF
TRBJ2-7,TRBV9,TRBD2,NA,TGTGCCAGCAGCCCGGGACTAGCGGGAGGGCCTCCTTACGAGCAGTACTTC,CASSPGLAGGPPYEQYF
TRBJ1-1,TRBV11-2,NA,NA,TGTGCCAGCAGCTCACAGGTCAACACTGAAGCTTTCTTT,CASSSQVNTEAFF
TRBJ2-7,TRBV20-1,NA,NA,TGCAGTGCTTCCGAACACTACGAGCAGTACTTC,CSASEHYEQYF
TRBJ2-7,TRBV28,NA,NA,TGTGCCAGCAGTCAGGGGATCACCTACGAGCAGTACTTC,CASSQGITYEQYF
TRBJ2-2,TRBV5-1,NA,NA,TGCGCCAGCAGCTTGTTAGACAGGAACACCGGGGAGCTGTTTTTT,CASSLLDRNTGELFF
TRBJ2-1,TRBV15,TRBD2,NA,TGTGCCACCAGCCTCAGCGGGAGCTCCTACAATGAGCAGTTCTTC,CATSLSGSSYNEQFF
TRBJ1-3,TRBV6-1,NA,NA,TGTGCCAGCAGTGTCAGCTCTGGAAACACCATATATTTT,CASSVSSGNTIYF
TRBJ2-2,TRBV30,TRBD1,NA,TGTGCCTGGACCTGGACAGGGGGCGCTTCGGGACGGACTAGTTCGAACACCGGGGAGCTGTTTTTT,CAWTWTGGASGRTSSNTGELFF
TRBJ2-7,TRBV4-1,TRBD2,NA,TGCGCCAGCAGCCAAGACATGATTAGCGGGCACCTCTCCTACGAGCAGTACTTC,CASSQDMISGHLSYEQYF
TRBJ1-2,TRBV4-1,NA,few,TGCGCCAGCAGCCAAGTCAGGGAACCTAACTATGGCTACACCTTC,CASSQVREPNYGYTF